This T cell receptor (beta chain) was observed in a study of cytomegalovirus exposure and HLA in healthy donors. In the case of this clone: What it binds is unknown.

Notes on the study in general: There was a cluster of highly shared sequence variants that was likely a sequencing artifact.

The PCR was carried out with 60 Vbeta primers and 13 Jbeta primers. The method was immunoSEQ multiplex PCR; TCRdb's version includes in-frame clones alone and lacks a portion of them. The sample consists of about 200,000 clones, 82% of them appearing once. J gave up 3 bases and V 7 bases, and 9 bases lay outside the gene matches. Germline lookup yields CDR1 SGHRS and CDR2 YFSETQ. This CDR3 comprises 15 residues. This receptor was taken from a woman aged 45-65 years in good health and CMV-seropositive. The V and J genes are TRBV5-1 and TRBJ2-3; 9 bases map to TRBD1. Specimen: PBMCs. CDR3 sequence (DNA): TGCGCCAGCGCCAACCGGGACAGGGTGACAGATACGCAGTATTTT. Protein: CASANRDRVTDTQYF.